The 32 T cell receptor beta chains below all came from one sample that was sequenced in a study of cytomegalovirus exposure and HLA in healthy donors. This PCR relied on a set of 60 Vbeta primers and 13 Jbeta primers. The protocol was immunoSEQ multiplex PCR, while the TCRdb copy is restricted to in-frame clones and leaves out a portion. The table has nearly 100,000 clones, roughly 76% seen once. Sequencing was done on a sample of PBMCs. The receptor set was obtained from a woman in her sixties in good health and CMV-seropositive.

The J gene is TRBJ1-1, the V gene TRBV16; D gene ambiguous. Trimming took 0 bases from V and 2 from J, leaving 7 bases between them. The CDR3 has 14 amino acids. CDR1 and CDR2 (germline): KGHSY, FQNENV. CDR3 sequence reads: CASSQSTINTEAFF. The CDR3 DNA sequence: TGTGCCAGCAGCCAATCCACAATTAACACTGAAGCTTTCTTT.

The chain carries TRBV10-3 and TRBJ1-2; 9 bases agree with TRBD1. Germline CDR1 is ENHRY and CDR2 is SYGVKD. CDR3 length: 14 residues. V lost 10 bases, J lost 0 bases, and 6 bases stayed unmatched. In DNA, the CDR3 is TGTGCCACAAGGACAGGGGAAGCTAACTATGGCTACACCTTC. Translation gives CATRTGEANYGYTF.

In this sample, this clone turned up a few times. The chain joins TRBV18 to TRBJ2-1; TRBD1 aligns across 10 bases. CDR1 and CDR2 (germline): KGHSH, LQKENI. The CDR3 consists of 15 residues. The junction had 7 bases not matched to a gene; V was cut back by 4 bases and J by 7 bases. The CDR3, as DNA: TGTGCCAGCTCACTCCGACAGGGGGCGAGGAATGAGCAGTTCTTC. It is translated as CASSLRQGARNEQFF.

The chain has TRBV28 and TRBJ1-2, with D perhaps TRBD1 (6 bases). Trimming took 3 bases from V and 8 from J, leaving 16 bases between them. The CDR3 is made up of 14 amino acids. The V gene's germline CDR1 is MDHEN and CDR2 SYDVKM. CDR3 bases: TGTGCCAGCAGTTTGTCACAGCCTAGGGGGGGCTACACCTTC. It specifies CASSLSQPRGGYTF.

The V gene is TRBV18, the J gene TRBJ2-7; 8 nucleotides line up with TRBD2. CDR3 length: 14 amino acids. Germline V gene data show CDR1 as KGHSH and CDR2 as LQKENI. The V gene end was trimmed by 2 bases and the J gene end by 1 base; junction bases not matched to a gene: 1. CDR3 coding DNA: TGTGCCAGCTCACCAGGGACTAGTTCCTACGAGCAGTACTTC. It specifies CASSPGTSSYEQYF.

The chain combines TRBV2 with TRBJ1-5, with 9 nucleotides matching TRBD1. The CDR3 consists of 17 residues. V shed 2 bases and J 3 bases; nucleotides not matched to a gene: 8. In germline, CDR1 is SNHLY, CDR2 FYNNEI. The CDR3 DNA reads as TGTGCCAGCAGTGAATTTGTCGGGACAGGGTTCAATCAGCCCCAGCATTTT. It codes for CASSEFVGTGFNQPQHF.

This chain joins TRBV5-4 and TRBJ1-1; D uncertain. Trimming left V 0 bases short and J 0 bases short, with 6 bases between. This CDR3 has 14 residues. CDR1 is SGHNT and CDR2 is YYREEE in the germline V gene (reference sequence). This CDR3 is CASSLEEMNTEAFF. The DNA for the CDR3 is TGTGCCAGCAGCTTGGAGGAGATGAACACTGAAGCTTTCTTT.

This chain uses TRBV7-9 with TRBJ2-1, with TRBD2 matching over 13 bases. Germline CDR1 and CDR2: SEHNR and FQNEAQ (reference sequence). The CDR3 contains 15 residues. After removal of 5 bases from V and 4 bases from J, the junction contained 2 bases not matched to a gene. The CDR3 loop is CASSAGLAGYNEQFF. The CDR3 DNA is TGTGCCAGCAGCGCGGGACTAGCGGGGTACAATGAGCAGTTCTTC.

V gene TRBV4-2 combines with J gene TRBJ2-3, with D maybe TRBD2 (8 bases). Germline lookup yields CDR1 LGHNA and CDR2 YNFKEQ. The CDR3 has 17 residues. Between the trimmed V and J ends, which lost 1 base and 2 bases, there was a span of 16 bases. In nucleotides, the CDR3 is TGTGCCAGCAGCCAAGCAGGGGGACTAGAACCCACAGATACGCAGTATTTT. Translated: CASSQAGGLEPTDTQYF.

The chain couples TRBV19 to TRBJ2-7; 8 nucleotides agree with TRBD2. The CDR3 consists of 16 residues. CDR1 and CDR2 (germline): LNHDA, SQIVND (reference sequence). The V segment lost 3 bases and the J segment 7 bases; nucleotides outside the gene matches: 14. For the CDR3, the DNA is TGTGCCAGTAGTATGTTCCCAGCGGGAGAGTTTTTTGAGCAGTACTTC. It specifies CASSMFPAGEFFEQYF. Based on the CDR3 plus reference TRBV19 and TRBJ2-7, the full variable domain is DGGITQSPKYLFRKEGQNVTLSCEQNLNHDAMYWYRQDPGQGLRLIYYSQIVNDFQKGDIAEGYSVSREKKESFPLTVTSAQKNPTAFYLCASSMFPAGEFFEQYFGPGTRLTVT.

V usage is TRBV4-1 and J usage is TRBJ2-5, with TRBD1 matching 8 bases. The J call is in doubt because the DNA end fits TRBJ2-7 better. The CDR3 consists of 16 residues. The germline gives CDR1 MGHRA, CDR2 YSYEKL. The CDR3 spells CASSQARTGSLYEQYF. The CDR3 DNA is TGCGCCAGCAGCCAAGCCCGGACAGGGAGTCTCTACGAGCAGTACTTC.

A word on this clone: The junction and the germline gene differ at one end; a read error may be behind it. This chain uses TRBV27 with TRBJ2-7; TRBD1 agrees at 8 bases. Germline V CDR1 and CDR2: MNHEY, SMNVEV (reference sequence). The CDR3 is 14 residues long. CDR3 nucleotide sequence: TGTGCCACCAGTAGACAGGGGAGAATCTACGAGCAGTACTTC. Amino acid sequence: CATSRQGRIYEQYF.

This sequence joins TRBV19 and TRBJ2-1, with 10 nucleotides matching TRBD2. Germline CDR1 and CDR2: LNHDA and SQIVND (reference sequence). The CDR3 covers 14 residues. Losses at the gene ends were 9 bases for V and 4 bases for J; bases not matched to a gene: 6. CDR3 coding DNA: TGTGCCAGCACTAGCGGGGATCGTTACAATGAGCAGTTCTTC. As protein: CASTSGDRYNEQFF.

This clone was observed once. The rearrangement uses TRBV29-1 and TRBJ1-2, with 7 bases that match TRBD1. The CDR3 totals 14 residues. Germline lookup yields CDR1 SQVTM and CDR2 ANQGSEA. After removal of 0 bases from V and 2 bases from J, the junction contained 3 bases not matched to a gene. CDR3 residues: CSVEDTGVNYGYTF. The DNA of the CDR3 is TGCAGCGTTGAAGATACAGGGGTGAACTATGGCTACACCTTC.

This clone was seen more than once but under ten times. Sequence at one end of the junction differs from germline and may be a read error. The chain recombines TRBV5-1 with TRBJ1-5; no definite D call. Germline V gene sequence: CDR1 SGHRS, CDR2 YFSETQ. This CDR3 spans 15 amino acids. The CDR3 DNA reads TGTGCCAGCAGCTTTTCCAGTTATAGCAATCAGCCCCAGCATTTT. Its protein is CASSFSSYSNQPQHF.

This clone was counted a few times. The chain is built from TRBV29-1 and TRBJ2-3, with unresolved D. CDR3 length: 15 amino acids. Germline V gives CDR1 SQVTM, CDR2 ANQGSEA. Trimming shortened V by 1 base and J by 1 base, and 12 bases separated the two germline ends. As DNA, the CDR3 is TGCAGCGTTGAAGTGCACCAAACTGGCACAGATACGCAGTATTTT. It yields the protein CSVEVHQTGTDTQYF.

The table lists this clone with a few counts. The chain has TRBV5-1 and TRBJ1-1, with TRBD1 identical over 7 bases. There are 13 residues in the CDR3. With V trimmed by 3 bases and J by 9 bases, 8 bases remained unmatched. Germline V gives CDR1 SGHRS, CDR2 YFSETQ. CDR3 in amino acids: CASSSLGTEKAFF. The CDR3 nucleotides read TGCGCCAGCAGCTCCCTCGGGACAGAGAAAGCTTTCTTT.

A remark on this clone: Within the sample, other DNA sequences also encode this same CDR3. V gene TRBV1 combines with J gene TRBJ2-7; the table names TRBD2, a call not compared with the DNA. TRBV1 is a pseudogene segment. This CDR3 is built from 18 residues. CDR3 protein: CTSSQDRTSGRELYEQYF. The DNA for the CDR3 is TGCACCAGCAGCCAAGACCGAACTAGCGGGAGGGAGCTTTACGAGCAGTACTTC.

This clone appeared a single time. The V gene is TRBV6-5, the J gene TRBJ2-5; 7 positions agree with TRBD1. The end of the DNA aligns better with TRBJ2-7, so the J call may be wrong. The CDR3 consists of 14 residues. Germline CDR1 MNHEY, CDR2 SVGAGI. The DNA of the CDR3 is TGTGCCAGCAGTCCTGGGACAGACCTTTACGAGCAGTACTTC. It is translated as CASSPGTDLYEQYF.

The V gene is TRBV28, the J gene TRBJ1-1; D unclear. The germline V gene encodes CDR1 MDHEN and CDR2 SYDVKM. The CDR3 runs 11 residues. With 6 bases removed from V and 6 bases from J, the gap between germline ends came to 8 bases. The CDR3 DNA reads TGTGCCAGCAGCTCCCCCGCTGAAGCTTTCTTT. It codes for CASSSPAEAFF. The variable domain in full, with the rest retrieved from reference TRBV28 and TRBJ1-1, is DVKVTQSSRYLVKRTGEKVFLECVQDMDHENMFWYRQDPGLGLRLIYFSYDVKMKEKGDIPEGYSVSREKKERFSLILESASTNQTSMYLCASSSPAEAFFGQGTRLTVV.

This clone was observed a handful of times. This chain connects TRBV10-2 to TRBJ1-1, with no clear D. V gave up 3 bases and J gave up 2 bases, with 19 bases separating them. Looked up from germline, CDR1 is WSHSY and CDR2 is SAAADI. The length of the CDR3 is 17 residues. The CDR3 nucleotides are TGCGCCAGCAGTGACCCCGGGGAGGTGGGGTTTAACACTGAAGCTTTCTTT. This gives the protein CASSDPGEVGFNTEAFF.

The table lists this clone with a few counts. The chain combines TRBV4-2 with TRBJ2-3, with 11 bases fitting TRBD2. V shed 1 base and J 14 bases; nucleotides not matched to a gene: 14. The CDR3 extends over 16 amino acids. The germline CDR1 and CDR2 sequences are LGHNA and YNFKEQ. DNA for the CDR3: TGTGCCAGCAGCCAAGGGGAGACCGGGACTAGCGGATCCCGGTATTTT. As protein: CASSQGETGTSGSRYF.

The chain has TRBV27 and TRBJ2-3, with no clear D. Germline assignment: CDR1 MNHEY and CDR2 SMNVEV (reference sequence). V lost 6 bases and J 3 bases, leaving 13 bases between the germline ends. CDR3 length: 14 amino acids. The CDR3 region has the DNA TGTGCCAGCAGGATGGTTGGCAAAACAGATACGCAGTATTTT. Residues: CASRMVGKTDTQYF.

The rearrangement uses TRBV19 and TRBJ2-1, with 7 bases matching TRBD1. Germline lookup yields CDR1 LNHDA and CDR2 SQIVND (reference sequence). The CDR3 covers 16 residues. V gave up 2 bases and J gave up 4 bases; unmatched junction bases: 8. The DNA of the CDR3 is TGTGCCAGTAGTATACTGTTAGGGGGCATGTACAATGAGCAGTTCTTC. Translation: CASSILLGGMYNEQFF.

CDR3 sequence: CASSDRGTQGYF. CDR3 sequence (DNA): TGTGCCAGCAGTGATAGGGGGACCCAGGGGTACTTC. The chain has TRBV2 and TRBJ2-7; tentatively, D is TRBD1 (6 bases). Trimming took 3 bases from V and 12 from J, leaving 15 bases between them. Germline assignment: CDR1 SNHLY and CDR2 FYNNEI. The CDR3 is 12 amino acids.

The chain joins TRBV5-6 to TRBJ2-5; D unclear. The better agreement between TRBJ2-7 and the DNA end casts doubt on the J call. Per the germline V gene, CDR1 is SGHDT and CDR2 is YYEEEE. The CDR3 covers 12 residues. As DNA, the CDR3 is TGTGCCAGCAGCTCCCCCCCGTACGAGCAGTACTTC. This sequence encodes CASSSPPYEQYF.

The rearrangement links TRBV7-3 to TRBJ1-1; D not certain. The germline V gene encodes CDR1 SGHTA and CDR2 FQGTGA. Trimming took 0 bases from V and 3 from J, leaving 5 bases between them. The CDR3 loop spans 13 amino acids. Written as DNA, the CDR3 is TGTGCCAGCAGCTTAACGCGGGACACTGAAGCTTTCTTT. Its translation: CASSLTRDTEAFF.

This clone was found a few times. This chain connects TRBV4-1 to TRBJ2-7, with D unclear. Germline-derived CDR1 and CDR2 are MGHRA and YSYEKL. The CDR3 runs 17 residues. The V and J ends lost 1 base and 4 bases respectively, with 20 bases between them. CDR3: CASSQVPSLAAPYEQYF. The CDR3 nucleotides are TGCGCCAGCAGCCAAGTTCCCTCATTAGCCGCCCCTTACGAGCAGTACTTC.

The rearrangement uses TRBV4-2 and TRBJ2-7, with D tentatively TRBD1 (5 bases). With 2 bases removed from V and 6 bases from J, the gap between germline ends came to 14 bases. The CDR3 sequence is 14 residues long. The V gene's germline CDR1 is LGHNA and CDR2 YNFKEQ. CDR3 residues: CASSQYPGFREQYF. The CDR3 DNA is TGTGCCAGCAGCCAATATCCAGGGTTTCGCGAGCAGTACTTC.

The genes are TRBV6-4 and TRBJ2-2; 9 bases are a match to TRBD1. CDR1 and CDR2 (germline): MRHNA, SNTAGT. CDR3 length: 16 residues. The trim removed 3 bases at V and 4 bases at J, leaving 6 bases unmatched. Here the CDR3 DNA reads TGTGCCAGCAGTGATTCCACAGGGGGCGTCACCGGGGAGCTGTTTTTT. It is translated as CASSDSTGGVTGELFF.

This clone was observed once. The rearrangement uses TRBV5-4 and TRBJ2-1; 8 bases align to TRBD1. Germline V gene sequence: CDR1 SGHNT, CDR2 YYREEE (reference sequence). V was clipped by 3 bases and J by 4 bases; unmatched bases: 6. The CDR3 is 15 amino acids. CDR3 in DNA: TGTGCCAGCAGCTATGGACAGGGAGCGTACAATGAGCAGTTCTTC. As protein: CASSYGQGAYNEQFF. The complete variable domain, with remaining parts taken from reference TRBV5-4 and TRBJ2-1, reads ETGVTQSPTHLIKTRGQQVTLRCSSQSGHNTVSWYQQALGQGPQFIFQYYREEENGRGNFPPRFSGLQFPNYSSELNVNALELDDSALYLCASSYGQGAYNEQFFGPGTRLTVL.

CDR3 sequence reads: CASSQGGGQPQHF. CDR3 nucleotides: TGCGCCAGCAGCCAAGGGGGGGGTCAGCCCCAGCATTTT. The chain employs TRBV4-1 and TRBJ1-5, with D maybe TRBD1 (5 bases). CDR1 and CDR2 from the germline V gene are MGHRA and YSYEKL. Trimming took 1 base from V and 6 from J, leaving 7 bases between them. The CDR3 runs 13 residues.